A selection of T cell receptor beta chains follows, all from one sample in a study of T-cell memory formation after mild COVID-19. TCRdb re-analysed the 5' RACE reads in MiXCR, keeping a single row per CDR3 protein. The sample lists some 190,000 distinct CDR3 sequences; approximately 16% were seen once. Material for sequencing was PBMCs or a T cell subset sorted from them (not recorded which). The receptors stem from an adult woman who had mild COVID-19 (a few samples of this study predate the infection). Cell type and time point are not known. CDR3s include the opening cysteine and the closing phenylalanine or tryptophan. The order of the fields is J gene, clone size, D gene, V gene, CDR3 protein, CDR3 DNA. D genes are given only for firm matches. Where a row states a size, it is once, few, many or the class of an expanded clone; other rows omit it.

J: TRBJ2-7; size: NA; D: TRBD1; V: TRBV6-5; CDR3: CASSYSAPKPGQGPYEQYF; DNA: TGTGCCAGCAGTTACTCGGCACCCAAACCGGGACAGGGGCCCTACGAGCAGTACTTC
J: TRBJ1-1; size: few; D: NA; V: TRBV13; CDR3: CASSLGGQSSYTEAFF; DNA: TGTGCCAGCAGCTTAGGAGGGCAAAGCAGCTACACTGAAGCTTTCTTT
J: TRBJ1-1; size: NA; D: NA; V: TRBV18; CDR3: CASSLGITVEAFF; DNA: TGTGCCAGCTCACTGGGGATTACGGTCGAAGCTTTCTTT
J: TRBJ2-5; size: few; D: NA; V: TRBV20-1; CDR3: CSARSLGATKTQYF; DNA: TGCAGTGCTAGATCCTTGGGGGCAACGAAGACCCAGTACTTC
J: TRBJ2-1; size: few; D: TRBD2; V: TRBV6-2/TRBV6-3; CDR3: CASSRTSGGFNEQFF; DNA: TGTGCCAGCAGCCGGACTAGCGGGGGTTTTAATGAGCAGTTCTTC
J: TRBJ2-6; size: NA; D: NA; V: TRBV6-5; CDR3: CASSSDRSGANVLTF; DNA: TGTGCCAGCAGCAGCGACAGGTCTGGGGCCAACGTCCTGACTTTC
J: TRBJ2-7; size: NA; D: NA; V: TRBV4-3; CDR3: CASSQDFEVSYEQYF; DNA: TGCGCCAGCAGCCAAGATTTTGAAGTCTCCTACGAGCAGTACTTC
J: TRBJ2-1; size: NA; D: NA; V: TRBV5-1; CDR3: CASSLELASSYNEQFF; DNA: TGCGCCAGCAGCTTGGAACTAGCTAGCTCCTACAATGAGCAGTTCTTC
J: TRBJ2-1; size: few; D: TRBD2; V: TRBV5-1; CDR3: CASSLALASGRWEQFF; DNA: TGCGCCAGCAGCTTGGCCTTGGCTAGCGGGAGGTGGGAGCAGTTCTTC
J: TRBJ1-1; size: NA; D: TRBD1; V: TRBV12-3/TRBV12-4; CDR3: CASSSWKGAWTEAFF; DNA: TGTGCCAGCAGTTCGTGGAAGGGGGCTTGGACTGAAGCTTTCTTT
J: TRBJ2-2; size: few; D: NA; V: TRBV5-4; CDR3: CASSLISVNTGELFF; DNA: TGTGCCAGCAGCTTGATAAGCGTCAACACCGGGGAGCTGTTTTTT
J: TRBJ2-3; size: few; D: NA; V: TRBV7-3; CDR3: CASSSVGSSTDTQYF; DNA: TGTGCCAGCAGCAGTGTGGGGTCGAGCACAGATACGCAGTATTTT
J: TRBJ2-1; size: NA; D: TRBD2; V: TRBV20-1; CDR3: CSASGGTYNEQFF; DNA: TGCAGTGCTAGCGGGGGGACGTACAATGAGCAGTTCTTC
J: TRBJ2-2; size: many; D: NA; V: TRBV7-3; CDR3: CASSLEVGELFF; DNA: TGTGCCAGCAGCCTCGAGGTTGGGGAGCTGTTTTTT
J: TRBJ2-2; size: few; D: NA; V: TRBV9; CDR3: CASSPRTETGELFF; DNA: TGTGCCAGCAGCCCGAGGACAGAGACCGGGGAGCTGTTTTTT
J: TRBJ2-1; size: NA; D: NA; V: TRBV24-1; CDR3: CATSDQRSYNEQFF; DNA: TGTGCCACCAGTGATCAGCGCTCCTACAATGAGCAGTTCTTC
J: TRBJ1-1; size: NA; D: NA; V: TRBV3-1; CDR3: CASSHGGFEAFF; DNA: TGTGCCAGCAGCCACGGGGGCTTTGAAGCTTTCTTT
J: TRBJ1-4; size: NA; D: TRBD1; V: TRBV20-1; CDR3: CSPKDRVTTNEKLFF; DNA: TGCAGCCCTAAAGACAGGGTTACAACTAATGAAAAACTGTTTTTT
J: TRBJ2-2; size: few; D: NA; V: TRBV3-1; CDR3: CASSPRTLGELFF; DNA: TGTGCCAGCAGCCCTCGGACCCTCGGGGAGCTGTTTTTT
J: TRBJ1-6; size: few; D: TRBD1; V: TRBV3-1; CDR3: CASSVGQGNSPLHF; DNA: TGTGCCAGCAGCGTAGGACAGGGGAATTCACCCCTCCACTTT
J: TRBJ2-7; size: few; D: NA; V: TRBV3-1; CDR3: CASSQLQGYEQYF; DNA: TGTGCCAGCAGCCAGCTTCAGGGGTACGAGCAGTACTTC
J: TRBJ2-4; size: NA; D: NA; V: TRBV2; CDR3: CASSEDRGGNIQYF; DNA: TGTGCCAGCAGTGAAGACAGGGGAGGAAACATTCAGTACTTC
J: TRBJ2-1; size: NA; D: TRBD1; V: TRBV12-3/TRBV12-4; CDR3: CASRHEQGSDEQFF; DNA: TGTGCCAGCAGACATGAACAGGGGAGCGATGAGCAGTTCTTC
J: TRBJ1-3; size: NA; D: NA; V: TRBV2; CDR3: CASSFGGTGSSGNTIYF; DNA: TGTGCCAGCAGCTTTGGAGGGACGGGAAGCTCTGGAAACACCATATATTTT
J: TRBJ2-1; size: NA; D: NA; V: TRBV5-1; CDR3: CASSSSMVRVNNEQFF; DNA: TGCGCCAGCAGCTCCAGCATGGTGCGGGTGAACAATGAGCAGTTCTTC
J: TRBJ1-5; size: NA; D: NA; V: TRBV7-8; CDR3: CASSLERNNQPQHF; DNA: TGTGCCAGCAGCTTAGAACGGAACAATCAGCCCCAGCATTTT
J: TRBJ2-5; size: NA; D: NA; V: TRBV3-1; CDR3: CASSQDPGQETQYF; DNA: TGTGCCAGCAGCCAAGATCCAGGGCAAGAGACCCAGTACTTC
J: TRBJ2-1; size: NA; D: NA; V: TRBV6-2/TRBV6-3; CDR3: CASSWDSMGSQFF; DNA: TGTGCCAGCAGTTGGGACTCCATGGGATCGCAGTTCTTC
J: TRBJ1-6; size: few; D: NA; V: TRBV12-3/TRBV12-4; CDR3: CASSSDPRPSPLHF; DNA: TGTGCCAGCAGTTCAGACCCAAGACCTTCACCCCTCCACTTT
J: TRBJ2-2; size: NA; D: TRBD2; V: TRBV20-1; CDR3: CSARLAGANTGELFF; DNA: TGCAGTGCTAGACTAGCGGGAGCGAACACCGGGGAGCTGTTTTTT
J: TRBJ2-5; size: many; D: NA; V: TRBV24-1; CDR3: CATSDSLMETQYF; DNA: TGTGCCACCAGTGATTCCCTGATGGAGACCCAGTACTTC
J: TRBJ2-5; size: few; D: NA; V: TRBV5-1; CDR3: CASSLVGVQETQYF; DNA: TGCGCCAGCAGCTTGGTTGGAGTTCAAGAGACCCAGTACTTC
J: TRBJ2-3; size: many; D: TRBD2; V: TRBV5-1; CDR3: CASSLPSGGEADTQYF; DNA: TGCGCCAGCAGCTTGCCTAGCGGGGGCGAGGCAGATACGCAGTATTTT
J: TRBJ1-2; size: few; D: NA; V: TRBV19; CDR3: CASRSQGIDGYTF; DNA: TGTGCCAGTAGGTCGCAGGGCATCGATGGCTACACCTTC
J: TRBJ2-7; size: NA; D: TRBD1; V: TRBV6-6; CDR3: CASTQTQGQGFYEQYF; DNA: TGTGCCAGCACCCAAACCCAAGGACAGGGGTTCTACGAGCAGTACTTC
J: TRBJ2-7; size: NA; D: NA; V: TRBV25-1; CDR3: CASSERYEQYF; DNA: TGTGCCAGCAGTGAACGCTACGAGCAGTACTTC
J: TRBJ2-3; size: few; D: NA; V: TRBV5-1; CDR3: CATGPAFKDTQYF; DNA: TGCGCCACCGGACCGGCCTTTAAAGATACGCAGTATTTT
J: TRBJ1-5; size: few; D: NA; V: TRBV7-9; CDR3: CASSPGRYQPQHF; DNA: TGTGCCAGCAGCCCCGGTAGGTACCAGCCCCAGCATTTT
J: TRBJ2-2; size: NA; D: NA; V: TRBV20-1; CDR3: CGGLFFGELFF; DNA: TGCGGCGGACTCTTCTTTGGGGAGCTGTTTTTT
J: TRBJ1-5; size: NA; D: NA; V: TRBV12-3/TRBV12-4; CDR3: CASSLGQALGPQHF; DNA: TGTGCCAGCAGTTTAGGTCAGGCCCTGGGGCCCCAGCATTTT
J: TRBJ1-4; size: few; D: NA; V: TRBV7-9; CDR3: CASSLGQIANEKLFF; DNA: TGTGCCAGCAGCTTGGGCCAGATCGCTAATGAAAAACTGTTTTTT
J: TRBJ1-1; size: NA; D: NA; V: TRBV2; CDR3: CASSDPGVEAFF; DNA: TGTGCCAGCAGTGACCCAGGAGTCGAAGCTTTCTTT
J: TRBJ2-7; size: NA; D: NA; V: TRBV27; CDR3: CASNSRGRYSYEQYF; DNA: TGTGCCAGCAATAGTCGGGGGAGATATTCCTACGAGCAGTACTTC
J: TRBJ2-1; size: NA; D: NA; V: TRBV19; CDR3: CASNADQPGPTEQFF; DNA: TGTGCCAGTAACGCGGACCAACCGGGTCCTACTGAGCAGTTCTTC